This T cell receptor beta chain was identified in a study of blood T cell repertoires in COVID-19. Seattle cases were enrolled at active infection and followed longitudinally. Data came from immunoSEQ multiplex PCR; TCRdb stores just in-frame clones and leaves some out. The profile covers roughly 500,000 clones, with roughly 89% appearing a single time and roughly 0.9% taken by the ten largest. V was pared by 3 bases and J by 4 bases, with 6 bases of the junction left unmatched. The CDR3 runs to 15 residues. Looked up from germline, CDR1 is SGHNT and CDR2 is YENEEA. The chain employs TRBV11-3 and TRBJ2-7; 10 bases align to TRBD2. This TCR was sampled from a man between 18 and 35 years old with COVID-19, enrolled during active disease. The source material was peripheral blood. CDR3 sequence (DNA): TGTGCCAGCAGCTTCATAGCGGGAGGTGCTTACGAGCAGTACTTC. It translates to CASSFIAGGAYEQYF.